These T cell receptor beta chains were read from a single sample in a study of blood T cell repertoires in COVID-19. Clones were sequenced by immunoSEQ multiplex PCR, and TCRdb holds only the in-frame ones, with some missing. The sample has 100,000 or so clones, approximately 92% seen once; the top ten hold about 32%. The specimen sequenced was peripheral blood. These receptors originate from an elderly woman with acute or convalescent COVID-19. CDR3s include the opening cysteine and the closing phenylalanine or tryptophan. D genes are given only for firm matches. Only part of the rows carry a size: once, few, many, or a class if the clone is expanded.

j_call,v_call,clone_size,d_call,cdr3_nt,cdr3_aa
TRBJ2-5,TRBV5-1,NA,TRBD2,TGCGCCAGCAGACTGACTAGCCCATCCCAAGAGACCCAGTACTTC,CASRLTSPSQETQYF
TRBJ2-7,TRBV9,NA,TRBD2,TGTGCCAGCAGCGTGGGTAGCGGGGGGTACGAGCAGTACTTC,CASSVGSGGYEQYF
TRBJ2-7,TRBV3-1/TRBV3-2,NA,TRBD2,TGTGCCAGCAGCCAAGTCGGAAGACTAGCGGGGGGGCAAGAGCAGTACTTC,CASSQVGRLAGGQEQYF
TRBJ1-1,TRBV18,NA,TRBD1,TGTGCCAGCTCACCCAACAGGGGTGGCACTGAAGCTTTCTTT,CASSPNRGGTEAFF
TRBJ1-6,TRBV6-5,NA,NA,TGTGCCAGCAACCAAGGACGCGGAGGAGCCCTCCACTTT,CASNQGRGGALHF
TRBJ1-5,TRBV5-8,NA,NA,TGTGCCAGCAGCCCCAGGGTTCAGCCCCAGCATTTT,CASSPRVQPQHF
TRBJ1-2,TRBV10-3,NA,NA,TGTGCCATCAGTGAGTCAGCGGGAGATGGCTACACCTTC,CAISESAGDGYTF
TRBJ2-1,TRBV19,NA,TRBD1,TGTGCCAGTAGTATACAGGGGGCTGGCGATGAGCAGTTCTTC,CASSIQGAGDEQFF
TRBJ2-7,TRBV6-5,NA,TRBD2,TGTGCCAGCACCCCAGCGGGGGGGCCCTACGAGCAGTACTTC,CASTPAGGPYEQYF
TRBJ1-3,TRBV27,NA,TRBD1,TGTGCCAGCAGTTTAAGGGCAGGGGGCTCCCTAATTCCCGGAAACACCATATATTTT,CASSLRAGGSLIPGNTIYF
TRBJ1-6,TRBV6-6,once,TRBD1,TGTGCCAGCAATGACAGGGCCGCCTATAATTCACCCCTCCACTTT,CASNDRAAYNSPLHF
TRBJ2-3,TRBV27,NA,TRBD1,TGTGCCAGCAGAGACAGGGGGCGCGGCACAGATACGCAGTATTTT,CASRDRGRGTDTQYF
TRBJ2-1,TRBV18,NA,NA,TGTGCCAGCTCACCGTTCGGTGGCGGAACCAATGAGCAGTTCTTC,CASSPFGGGTNEQFF
TRBJ1-2,TRBV24-1,NA,NA,TGTGCCACCAGTGATGACAGGTCTAACTATGGCTACACCTTC,CATSDDRSNYGYTF
TRBJ1-4,TRBV19,NA,NA,TGTGCCAGTAGGGACAGTAGTTCAACTAATGAAAAACTGTTTTTT,CASRDSSSTNEKLFF
TRBJ2-3,TRBV14,NA,NA,TGTGCCAGCAGCCAAGGCCCAGGGTTAACAGATACGCAGTATTTT,CASSQGPGLTDTQYF